A selection of T cell receptor beta chains follows, all from one sample in a study of regulatory T cells in long-lasting Graves disease. MiXCR was run by TCRdb on the multiplex PCR reads, yielding one entry per CDR3 protein. Among about 620,000 distinct CDR3 sequences listed, roughly 16% were seen once. Separately, the same data were catalogued under a study of T cells in Graves' hyperthyroidism and ophthalmopathy.

The sequenced sample was peripheral blood mononuclear cells (PBMCs), obtained at new diagnosis, from a patient treated with antithyroid drugs. These receptors were taken from a woman aged 30 to 39 with Graves disease. The CDR3 runs from the conserved cysteine through the conserved F or W.

v_call cdr3_aa
TRBV28 CASRSSEREGLRYEQYF
TRBV20-1 CSAREGGTNTEAFF
TRBV5-1 CASSLVLDTYNEQFF
TRBV10-2 CASSESRQGPMNTEAFF
TRBV14 CASSPTPWTLAISGNTIYF
TRBV19 CASSRDRQRFGELFF
TRBV11-2 CASSLRLGPSTDTQYF
TRBV20-1 CSARVSTGVNEKLFF
TRBV5-1 CASSLEGDVEQFF
TRBV28 CASRSGGLEAKNIQYF
TRBV7-9 CASRQPGPNEKLFF
TRBV3-1 CASSRGQGASSYGYTF
TRBV4-2 CASSQDLAGVMDEQYF
TRBV24-1 CATSDSGLHEQYF
TRBV28 CASITQGGGNYGYTF
TRBV7-9 CASSLNTGSHEQYF
TRBV29-1 CSVPAQGGNQPQHF
TRBV7-8 CASCASLHRGGPIQETQYF
TRBV18 CASSTNIGWGTEAFF
TRBV6-1 CASSEAAGTGPYEQYF
TRBV7-9 CASSPGTVGQPQHF
TRBV5-4 CASSTGLARNTDTQYF
TRBV7-8 CASSSKTAYPTDTQYF
TRBV19 CASSIVGKVGDQPQHF
TRBV5-1 CASSEVADYGYTF
TRBV5-1 CASSADGQRTDTQYF
TRBV5-1 CASSLLRNPVDEQFF
TRBV6-5 CASSYWASSYNEQFF
TRBV20-1 CSARGIGRPFYEQYF
TRBV13 CASSEGPSTAYEQYF
TRBV30 CAWSYQSTDTQYF
TRBV11-1 CASSSRTILAKNIQYF
TRBV7-9 CASSPPGGRAYNEQFF
TRBV4-1 CASSQQTYSANYGYTF
TRBV2 CASRPNLRGDQPQHF
TRBV6-2/TRBV6-3 CASSYSLGDEQFF
TRBV20-1 CSASPARGYEQYF
TRBV7-3 CASKLTGQGNPLHF